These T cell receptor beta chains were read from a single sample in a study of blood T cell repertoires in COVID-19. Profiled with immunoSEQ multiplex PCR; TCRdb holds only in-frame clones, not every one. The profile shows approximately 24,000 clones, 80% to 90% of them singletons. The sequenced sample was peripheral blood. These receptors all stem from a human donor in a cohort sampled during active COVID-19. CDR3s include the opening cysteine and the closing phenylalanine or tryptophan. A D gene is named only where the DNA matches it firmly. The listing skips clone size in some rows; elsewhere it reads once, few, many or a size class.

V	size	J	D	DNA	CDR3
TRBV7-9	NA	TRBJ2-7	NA	TGTGCCAGCAGCCCATCAATGGAGCAGTACTTC	CASSPSMEQYF
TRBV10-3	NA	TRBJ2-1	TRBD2	TGTGCCATCAGCCGGACTAGCGGGGACAATGAGCAGTTCTTC	CAISRTSGDNEQFF
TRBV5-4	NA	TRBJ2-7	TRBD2	TGTGCCAGCAGCTTCGCACTAGCGGGGAACGGCGAGCAGTACTTC	CASSFALAGNGEQYF
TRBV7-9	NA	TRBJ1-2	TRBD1	TGTGCCAGCAGCTCCCAGACCGGGACAGGGTCCCACACCTTC	CASSSQTGTGSHTF
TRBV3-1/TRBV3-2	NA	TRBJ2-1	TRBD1	TGTGCCAGCAGCCGACGACAGGGTTTCTACAATGAGCAGTTCTTC	CASSRRQGFYNEQFF
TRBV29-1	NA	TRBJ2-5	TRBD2	TGCAGCGTGGCCCTTAGCGGGAGGGCCGGAGAGACCCAGTACTTC	CSVALSGRAGETQYF
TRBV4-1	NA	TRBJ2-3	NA	TGCGCCAGCAGCCAAGCTGGACATAACACAGATACGCAGTATTTT	CASSQAGHNTDTQYF
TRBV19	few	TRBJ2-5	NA	TGTGCCAGTAGTCCACAACTCCTGGGCGAGACCCAGTACTTC	CASSPQLLGETQYF
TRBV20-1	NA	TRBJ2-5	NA	TGCAGTGCTAGGTCTCTCGAGACCCAGTACTTC	CSARSLETQYF
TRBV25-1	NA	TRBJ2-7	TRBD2	TGTGCCAGCAGTGAAGTAGGACTAGCGGCTTCCTACGAGCAGTACTTC	CASSEVGLAASYEQYF
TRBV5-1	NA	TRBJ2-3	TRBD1	TGCGCCAGCAGCCGTGCGGACAGGAGGAGCACAGATACGCAGTATTTT	CASSRADRRSTDTQYF
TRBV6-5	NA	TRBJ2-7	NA	TGTGCCAGCACCCCCCGGGTGGACAGCTCCTACGAGCAGTACTTC	CASTPRVDSSYEQYF
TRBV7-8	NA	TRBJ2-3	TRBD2	TGTGCCAGCAGCCAAACCTTTACTAGCGGGGGTATCACAGATACGCAGTATTTT	CASSQTFTSGGITDTQYF
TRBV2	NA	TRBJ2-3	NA	TGTGCCACCTCCCCCGAGGGTTCCACAGATACGCAGTATTTT	CATSPEGSTDTQYF
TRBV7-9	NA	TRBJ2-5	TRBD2	TGTGCCAGCAGCTTTCGACTAGTCGGGGGGCAAGAGACCCAGTACTTC	CASSFRLVGGQETQYF
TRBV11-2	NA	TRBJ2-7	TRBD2	TGTGCCAGCAGCTTAGATCACGCTAGCGGGGGATTGATGGACGAGCAGTACTTC	CASSLDHASGGLMDEQYF
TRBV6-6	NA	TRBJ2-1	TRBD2	TGTGCCAGCAGCTTTAGCGGGAGCCAAAATGAGCAGTTCTTC	CASSFSGSQNEQFF
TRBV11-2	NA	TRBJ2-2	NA	TGTGCCAGCAGCTTGAGTGCGGTTAACACCGGGGAGCTGTTTTTT	CASSLSAVNTGELFF
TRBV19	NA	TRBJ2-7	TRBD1	TGTGCCAGTAGTATAGCGACAGGGTACGAGCAGTACTTC	CASSIATGYEQYF
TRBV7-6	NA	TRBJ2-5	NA	TGTGCCAGCAGCTTAGTTGGAGGAGCCGTCCAAGAGACCCAGTACTTC	CASSLVGGAVQETQYF
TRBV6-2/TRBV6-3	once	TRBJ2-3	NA	TGTGCCAGCAGTTACCCCAGGGACACAGATACGCAGTATTTT	CASSYPRDTDTQYF
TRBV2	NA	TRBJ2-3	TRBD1	TGTGCCAGCAGTTGGACAGGAACAGATACGCAGTATTTT	CASSWTGTDTQYF
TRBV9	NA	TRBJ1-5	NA	TGTGCCAGCAGCGTAGAGGCGGGGGACCGTGATCAGCCCCAGCATTTT	CASSVEAGDRDQPQHF
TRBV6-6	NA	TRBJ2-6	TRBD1	TGTGCCAGCAGTCGGGGACAGGGTCACTCTGGGGCCAACGTCCTGACTTTC	CASSRGQGHSGANVLTF
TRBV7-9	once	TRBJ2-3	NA	TGTGCCAGCAGCTTAGTCTCGGATACGCAGTATTTT	CASSLVSDTQYF
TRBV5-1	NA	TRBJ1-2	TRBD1	TGCGCCAGCAGCTTGGGTCGGGACAGTCTTATCAACTATGGCTACACCTTC	CASSLGRDSLINYGYTF
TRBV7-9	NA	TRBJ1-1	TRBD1	TGTGCCAGCAGCCAGGGACAGGCAGACACTGAAGCTTTCTTT	CASSQGQADTEAFF
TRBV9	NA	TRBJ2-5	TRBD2	TGTGCCAGCAGCGTTGGCGGGAGCCAAGAGACCCAGTACTTC	CASSVGGSQETQYF
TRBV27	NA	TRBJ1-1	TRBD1	TGTGCCAGCACCCTACAGGGGTCCACTGAAGCTTTCTTT	CASTLQGSTEAFF
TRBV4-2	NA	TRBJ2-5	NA	TGTGCCCATCCCCCAGAGACCCAGTACTTC	CAHPPETQYF
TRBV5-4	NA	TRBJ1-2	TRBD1	TGTGCCAGCAGCTTAACTGGACAGGAGACTTATGGCTACACCTTC	CASSLTGQETYGYTF
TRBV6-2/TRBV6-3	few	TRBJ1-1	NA	TGTGCCAGCAGTTACTCGAATTCGGACACTGAAGCTTTCTTT	CASSYSNSDTEAFF
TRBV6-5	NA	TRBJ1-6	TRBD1	TGTGCCAGCACCTTAATGGGACAGGGGAGTTCACCCCTCCACTTT	CASTLMGQGSSPLHF
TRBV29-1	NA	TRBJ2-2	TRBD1	TGCAGCGTGGGACAGGGTTTGACCGGGGAGCTGTTTTTT	CSVGQGLTGELFF
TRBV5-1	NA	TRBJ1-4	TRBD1	TGCGCCAGCAGCCCGGGACAGCCTAATGAAAAACTGTTTTTT	CASSPGQPNEKLFF
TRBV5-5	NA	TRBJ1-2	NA	TGTGCCAGCAGGACACAGGGTAGTAAGAGTGGCTACACCTTC	CASRTQGSKSGYTF
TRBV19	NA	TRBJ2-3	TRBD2	TGTGCCAGTAGTATTAGCGGGGCTAAAGATACGCAGTATTTT	CASSISGAKDTQYF
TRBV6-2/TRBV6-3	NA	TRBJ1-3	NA	TGTGCCAGCAGTTACTCCCGGGGAAACACCATATATTTT	CASSYSRGNTIYF
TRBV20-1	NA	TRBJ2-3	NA	TGCAGCCCCTGGCGGGCGGATACGCAGTATTTT	CSPWRADTQYF
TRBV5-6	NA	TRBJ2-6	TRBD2	TGTGCCAGCAGCTTGGCCGGCGGGGGGGCCTTCGGGGCCAACGTCCTGACTTTC	CASSLAGGGAFGANVLTF
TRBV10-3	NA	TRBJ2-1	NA	TGTGCCACAAGGGGCCCCAATGAGCAGTTCTTC	CATRGPNEQFF
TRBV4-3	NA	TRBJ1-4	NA	TGCGCCAGCAGCCAAGATCCCCTCCGGTCGGGGGGGGCTGAAAAACTGTTTTTT	CASSQDPLRSGGAEKLFF
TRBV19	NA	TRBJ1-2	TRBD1	TGTGCCAGTAGTATAATCGACAGGGAGAGCTATGGCTACACCTTC	CASSIIDRESYGYTF
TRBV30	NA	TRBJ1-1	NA	TGTGCCTGGAACGGAGGTTGGGGAACTGAAGCTTTCTTT	CAWNGGWGTEAFF
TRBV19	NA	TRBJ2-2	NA	TGTGCCAGTACCCCAAACAGGGCGGCCGGGGAGCTGTTTTTT	CASTPNRAAGELFF
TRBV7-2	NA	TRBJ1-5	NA	TGTGCCAGCAGCTTGGACAGTGGACAGCCCCAGCATTTT	CASSLDSGQPQHF
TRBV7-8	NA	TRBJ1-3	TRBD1	TGTGCCAGCAGCCGGAACAGGGGCGCGGAAGGAAACACCATATATTTT	CASSRNRGAEGNTIYF
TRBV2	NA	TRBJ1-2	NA	TGTGCCAGCAGCCGCGCCGGGGTCGAGGTGGGGGGCTACACCTTC	CASSRAGVEVGGYTF
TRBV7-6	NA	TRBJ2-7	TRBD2	TGTGCCAGCAGCTTAACCGCGGGTCTAGCGGGAGACGAGCAGTACTTC	CASSLTAGLAGDEQYF
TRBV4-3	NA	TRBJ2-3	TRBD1	TGCGCCAGCAGCCACACAGGGGGTACCCCGAATACGCAGTATTTT	CASSHTGGTPNTQYF
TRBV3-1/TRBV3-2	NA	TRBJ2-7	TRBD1	TGTGCCAGCAGCCAAGTTGTCGGGACAGGGGTGGAGGAGCAGTACTTC	CASSQVVGTGVEEQYF
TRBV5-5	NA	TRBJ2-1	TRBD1	TGTGCCAGCAGCCACGGACAGGGAATCTACAATGAGCAGTTCTTC	CASSHGQGIYNEQFF
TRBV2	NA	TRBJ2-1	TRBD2	TGTGCCAGCAGGGGAAACGGGACTAGCGGGAGTGTATATGAGCAGTTCTTC	CASRGNGTSGSVYEQFF
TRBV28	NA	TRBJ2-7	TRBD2	TGTGCCAGGTTGACAGGCCCTAGCGGGAAGTCTTACGAGCAGTACTTC	CARLTGPSGKSYEQYF
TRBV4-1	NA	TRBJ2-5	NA	TGCGCCAGCAGCCCGCTACAGGCCCAAGAGACCCAGTACTTC	CASSPLQAQETQYF
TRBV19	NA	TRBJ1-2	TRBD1	TGTGCCAGTAGCGGGACAGGGTCTAACTATGGCTACACCTTC	CASSGTGSNYGYTF
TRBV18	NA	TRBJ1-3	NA	TGTGCCAGCTCACGAAAGGACTCAACCCCCATATATTTT	CASSRKDSTPIYF
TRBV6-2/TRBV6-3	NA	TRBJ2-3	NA	TGTGCCAGCAGTTACTCTCGGGATACGCAGTATTTT	CASSYSRDTQYF
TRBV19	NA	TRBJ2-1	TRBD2	TGTGCCAGTGCGAGACTAGCGGGAGGCCTCGAAGTGAATGAGCAGTTCTTC	CASARLAGGLEVNEQFF